Presented here are 23 T cell receptor beta chains from one specimen sequenced in a study of graft-versus-host responses after intestinal transplantation. The assay was immunoSEQ multiplex PCR, and TCRdb's table has in-frame clones only and misses some. Among more than 100,000 clones listed, about 93% were seen once. For these receptors, no antigen is known. Source: unstimulated CD4+ T cells sorted from spleen or lymph node cells, taken before intestinal transplant. All receptors derive from a human donor who received an intestinal transplant.

A remark on this clone: At one of its ends the junction is not consistent with the germline gene, which may arise from a read error. The chain has TRBV7-7 and TRBJ2-1, with 11 bases that match TRBD2. Germline V lookup: CDR1 SSHAT, CDR2 FNYEAQ (reference sequence). The CDR3 consists of 16 residues. The CDR3 loop reads CASSLNQLAGENEQFF. CDR3 nucleotide sequence: TGTGCTAGCAGCTTAAACCAACTAGCGGGAGAGAATGAGCAGTTCTTC.

This clone turned up a few times. The V call is TRBV11-2, the J call TRBJ1-3, with a weak D call TRBD1 (6 bases). V was pared by 2 bases and J by 0 bases, with 11 bases between. CDR3 length: 16 residues. Germline V gives CDR1 SGHAT, CDR2 FQNNGV. The CDR3 spells CASSLHGGRSGNTIYF. The CDR3 DNA reads as TGTGCCAGCAGCTTACATGGGGGCCGCTCTGGAAACACCATATATTTT.

The chain uses TRBV5-1 and TRBJ2-2; no clear D. Deletions cut 2 bases from V and 4 bases from J, with 6 bases between. Germline CDR1 and CDR2: SGHRS and YFSETQ. The CDR3 is 13 amino acids. CDR3 protein: CASSFESTGELFF. In nucleotides, the CDR3 is TGCGCCAGCAGCTTTGAAAGCACCGGGGAGCTGTTTTTT.

The J gene is TRBJ2-7, the V gene TRBV5-1, with 13 bases lining up with TRBD2. The CDR3 length is 16 residues. Unmatched junction bases numbered 6, after V lost 0 bases and J lost 6 bases. Germline CDR1 is SGHRS and CDR2 is YFSETQ. CDR3 DNA: TGCGCCAGCAGCTTGGCAGCGGGACTAGCGGGGCCCGAGCAGTACTTC. This encodes CASSLAAGLAGPEQYF.

The gene calls are TRBV18 and TRBJ2-5; no reliable D call. Per germline, CDR1 KGHSH and CDR2 LQKENI. The CDR3 consists of 13 residues. V dropped 3 bases and J dropped 4 bases, with 9 bases sitting between them. CDR3 coding DNA: TGTGCCAGCTCACCGTCGAGGAGAGAGACCCAGTACTTC. Translating gives CASSPSRRETQYF.

The chain joins TRBV28 to TRBJ1-1; D might be TRBD1 (6 bases). The CDR3 is made up of 14 amino acids. V was trimmed by 3 bases and J by 6 bases, leaving 14 bases between them. The germline gives CDR1 MDHEN, CDR2 SYDVKM. CDR3: CASSLVQGISEAFF. CDR3 nucleotide sequence: TGTGCCAGCAGTTTGGTTCAGGGGATCTCTGAAGCTTTCTTT. The variable domain in full, with the rest retrieved from reference TRBV28 and TRBJ1-1, is DVKVTQSSRYLVKRTGEKVFLECVQDMDHENMFWYRQDPGLGLRLIYFSYDVKMKEKGDIPEGYSVSREKKERFSLILESASTNQTSMYLCASSLVQGISEAFFGQGTRLTVV.

The gene calls are TRBV6-5 and TRBJ1-1, with 8 bases lining up with TRBD1. V gave up 4 bases and J gave up 10 bases; unmatched junction bases: 14. Germline CDR1 reads MNHEY; CDR2 reads SVGAGI. The CDR3 contains 15 residues. Here the CDR3 DNA reads TGTGCCAGCAGTTCGAATTTAGGGACAGGTGCGGGAGCTTTCTTT. Amino acids: CASSSNLGTGAGAFF.

The chain has TRBV7-8 and TRBJ2-1; possibly TRBD1 or TRBD2 for D (7 bases each). CDR3 length equals 15 residues. Between the trimmed V and J ends, which lost 8 bases and 9 bases, there was a span of 23 bases. Germline lookup yields CDR1 SGHVS and CDR2 FQNEAQ. The CDR3 region is CASSTLGGTAGEQFF. For the CDR3, the DNA is TGTGCCAGCTCTACTCTGGGAGGGACAGCGGGTGAGCAGTTCTTC.

This chain uses TRBV4-1 with TRBJ1-1, with a weak D call TRBD1 (5 bases). CDR3 length equals 15 residues. Germline V gene data show CDR1 as MGHRA and CDR2 as YSYEKL. V was clipped by 0 bases and J by 1 base, with 9 bases between them. Here the CDR3 reads CASSQDTGGNTEAFF. In DNA, the CDR3 is TGCGCCAGCAGCCAAGATACGGGGGGGAACACTGAAGCTTTCTTT.

The gene calls are TRBV28 and TRBJ2-3; TRBD1 matches 8 bases. This CDR3 comprises 15 residues. J was trimmed by 1 base and V by 5 bases; bases with no gene match: 5. Per germline, CDR1 MDHEN and CDR2 SYDVKM. The CDR3 DNA is TGTGCCAGCAGTGAACCGGGACAGGGCACAGATACGCAGTATTTT. Amino acid sequence: CASSEPGQGTDTQYF.

This clone was found once. The genes are TRBV18 and TRBJ1-1; D is perhaps TRBD1 (5 bases). This CDR3 spans 16 amino acids. V lost 0 bases to trimming and J lost 3 bases, with 14 bases between them. Germline values: CDR1 KGHSH, CDR2 LQKENI. For the CDR3, the DNA is TGTGCCAGCTCACCACCCAACCACGGGACCTACACTGAAGCTTTCTTT. It translates to CASSPPNHGTYTEAFF.

The rearrangement links TRBV10-3 to TRBJ2-3, with a weak D call TRBD2 (5 bases). In germline, CDR1 is ENHRY, CDR2 SYGVKD. The CDR3 is 12 amino acids. V was cut by 10 bases and J by 5 bases, with 13 bases left in between. CDR3: CATEGAGDTQYF. CDR3 bases: TGTGCCACCGAGGGAGCTGGAGATACGCAGTATTTT.

The rearrangement uses TRBV5-6 and TRBJ1-1, with D tentatively TRBD1 (5 bases). V was pared by 0 bases and J by 7 bases, with 10 bases between. Germline V gene sequence: CDR1 SGHDT, CDR2 YYEEEE. The CDR3 is made up of 13 amino acids. CDR3 coding DNA: TGTGCCAGCAGCTTGGCAGGGCAGGGTGAAGCTTTCTTT. Its translation is CASSLAGQGEAFF.

CDR3 residues: CARSYGQEKTEAFF. CDR3 sequence (DNA): TGTGCCAGAAGCTACGGACAGGAGAAGACTGAAGCTTTCTTT. The rearrangement joins TRBV5-3 to TRBJ1-1; 7 bases align to TRBD1. TRBV5-3 is known as an ORF, though its function is uncertain. Unmatched junction bases numbered 7, after V lost 3 bases and J lost 5 bases. The CDR3 is 14 amino acids.

J is TRBJ1-2 and V is TRBV4-2; D gene ambiguous. V was shortened by 4 bases and J by 4 bases, with 16 bases between the two germline ends. Germline-derived CDR1 and CDR2 are LGHNA and YNFKEQ. This CDR3 spans 15 amino acids. The CDR3 DNA reads TGTGCCAGCAGCCCACCCGTCGGGGTTAGCTATGGCTACACCTTC. This translates into CASSPPVGVSYGYTF.

The rearrangement joins TRBV19 to TRBJ1-2, with D maybe TRBD1 (5 bases). V was trimmed by 3 bases and J by 4 bases, leaving 15 bases between them. Germline CDR1 LNHDA, CDR2 SQIVND (reference sequence). This CDR3 is built from 15 residues. The CDR3 sequence: CASSIGGNSIYGYTF. The CDR3 nucleotides are TGTGCCAGTAGTATCGGGGGAAACTCGATCTATGGCTACACCTTC.

V usage is TRBV7-8 and J usage is TRBJ2-7, with D hard to call. V lost 8 bases, J lost 6 bases, and 23 bases lay in between. This CDR3 is 15 amino acids long. CDR1 is SGHVS and CDR2 is FQNEAQ in the germline V gene. CDR3 sequence: CASGRRNDGVGEQYF. The CDR3, as DNA: TGTGCCAGCGGCCGGCGGAACGATGGGGTCGGCGAGCAGTACTTC.

The chain's CDR3 is CASARYGRTNAEAFF. CDR3 sequence (DNA): TGTGCCTCTGCAAGGTACGGTAGGACAAACGCTGAAGCTTTCTTT. The gene calls are TRBV30 and TRBJ1-1, with D maybe TRBD1 (5 bases). Germline values: CDR1 GTSNPN, CDR2 SVGIG (reference sequence). V shed 7 bases and J shed 6 bases, with 24 bases lying between them. This CDR3 is built from 15 residues.

The genes are TRBV12-2 and TRBJ2-7; the table assigns TRBD2, which was not confirmed against the DNA. TRBV12-2 is deemed a pseudogene. CDR3 length: 16 residues. DNA for the CDR3: TGTGCAAGTCGCCACCCCTCGGAGCGGGGGTCCTACGAGCAGTACTTC. Translation: CASRHPSERGSYEQYF.

This clone was detected once. The chain is built from TRBV6-1 and TRBJ2-4; tentative D call: TRBD2 (5 bases). Trimming took 2 bases from V and 0 from J, leaving 11 bases between them. This CDR3 spans 16 amino acids. Germline V gives CDR1 MNHNS, CDR2 SASEGT. In DNA form, the CDR3 reads TGTGCCAGCAGTGAACAGCGGAGATTAGCCAAAAACATTCAGTACTTC. It yields the protein CASSEQRRLAKNIQYF.

The chain has TRBV28 and TRBJ2-1; the match to TRBD1 covers 9 bases. The CDR3 has 13 residues. J lost 9 bases, V lost 6 bases, and 6 bases had no gene match. CDR1 and CDR2 (germline): MDHEN, SYDVKM. The chain's CDR3 is CASRLQGAGEQFF. The DNA for the CDR3 is TGTGCCAGCAGACTACAGGGGGCGGGTGAGCAGTTCTTC.

The gene calls are TRBV19 and TRBJ1-5; unclear D gene. V was pared by 8 bases and J by 3 bases, with 17 bases between. Germline V gene lookup returns CDR1 LNHDA and CDR2 SQIVND (reference sequence). The CDR3 covers 15 residues. CDR3 nucleotide sequence: TGTGCCAGTCAAAATGATCGCGCCCCCAATCAGCCCCAGCATTTT. This codes for CASQNDRAPNQPQHF.

This clone appeared a few times. The chain uses TRBV29-1 and TRBJ1-1; no clear D. Germline CDR1 and CDR2: SQVTM and ANQGSEA. V was clipped by 4 bases and J by 0 bases, with 9 bases between them. The CDR3 runs to 13 residues. CDR3 nucleotide sequence: TGCAGCGTTGTGAGCAGTGTGAACACTGAAGCTTTCTTT. This encodes CSVVSSVNTEAFF. Full variable domain (remainder filled in from reference TRBV29-1 and TRBJ1-1): SAVISQKPSRDICQRGTSLTIQCQVDSQVTMMFWYRQQPGQSLTLIATANQGSEATYESGFVIDKFPISRPNLTFSTLTVSNMSPEDSSIYLCSVVSSVNTEAFFGQGTRLTVV.